This entry lists 12 T cell receptor beta chains sequenced from one sample in a study of T cells in narcolepsy. The data were produced by immunoSEQ multiplex PCR, yet TCRdb's version contains in-frame clones alone and is incomplete. The sample comprises 15,000 to 20,000 clones, just over 85% of which are singletons, and 0.7% to 0.85% rests with the top ten. Material: memory (CD45RA-) CD4+ T cells from blood. The receptors were sampled from a human donor in good health.

This clone is a singleton in its sample. The chain combines TRBV6-5 with TRBJ1-2; D not resolved. Deletions cut 5 bases from V and 6 bases from J, with 16 bases between. Germline-derived CDR1 and CDR2 are MNHEY and SVGAGI. The CDR3 loop spans 14 amino acids. The CDR3: CASSISENINGYTF. As DNA, the CDR3 is TGTGCCAGCAGTATATCAGAGAATATCAATGGCTACACCTTC.

The V call is TRBV11-2, the J call TRBJ1-4; tentatively, D is TRBD1 (5 bases). Germline assignment: CDR1 SGHAT and CDR2 FQNNGV. CDR3 length: 15 amino acids. The ends were cut back, 5 bases at V and 5 bases at J, with 15 bases in the middle. CDR3 DNA sequence: TGTGCCAGCAGCCCGGGGACGGTGACAAATGAAAAACTGTTTTTT. Its protein is CASSPGTVTNEKLFF.

Turning to this clone: Other DNA variants within this sample encode the same CDR3. The CDR3 loop is CASSLLGGAGANVLTF. In DNA form, the CDR3 reads TGTGCCAGCAGCTTATTAGGAGGCGCTGGGGCCAACGTCCTGACTTTC. The J gene is TRBJ2-6, the V gene TRBV7-2, with TRBD2 as a possible D gene (5 bases). Trimming shortened V by 2 bases and J by 2 bases, and 10 bases separated the two germline ends. Per germline, CDR1 SGHTA and CDR2 FQGNSA. This CDR3 spans 16 amino acids.

The J gene is TRBJ2-3, the V gene TRBV2; D call uncertain. CDR3 length: 13 amino acids. In germline, CDR1 is SNHLY, CDR2 FYNNEI. Between the trimmed V and J ends, which lost 4 bases and 3 bases, there was a span of 8 bases. CDR3 in DNA: TGTGCCAGCAGTGTTGTACCTACAGATACGCAGTATTTT. Protein product: CASSVVPTDTQYF.

The chain combines TRBV25-1 with TRBJ2-7; 11 nucleotides agree with TRBD1. The germline V gene encodes CDR1 MGHDK and CDR2 SYGVNS. This CDR3 contains 15 residues. J gave up 4 bases and V 1 base, and 3 bases lay outside the gene matches. This chain's CDR3 is CASSEFGTGGYEQYF. The CDR3 bases are TGTGCCAGCAGTGAATTTGGGACAGGGGGTTACGAGCAGTACTTC.

V is TRBV7-9 and J is TRBJ2-7; 10 nucleotides line up with TRBD1. The germline gives CDR1 SEHNR, CDR2 FQNEAQ (reference sequence). The ends lost 5 bases at V and 2 bases at J; junction bases unmatched: 3. The CDR3 is made up of 14 amino acids. In nucleotides, the CDR3 is TGTGCCAGCAGCCCCGGGACAGGGGCCTACGAGCAGTACTTC. This encodes CASSPGTGAYEQYF.

In this sample, this clone turned up a few times. V gene TRBV6-1 combines with J gene TRBJ1-1; 7 bases fit TRBD1. The CDR3 covers 14 residues. Germline CDR1 MNHNS, CDR2 SASEGT. Trimming cost V 4 bases and J 5 bases; bases outside gene matches: 7. The CDR3 DNA follows: TGTGCCAGCAGTGCCCTAGGGGGCGGGACTGAAGCTTTCTTT. It encodes CASSALGGGTEAFF.

This clone was seen just once. The chain has TRBV2 and TRBJ1-1; 7 bases align to TRBD1. This CDR3 is built from 18 residues. CDR1 is SNHLY and CDR2 is FYNNEI in the germline V gene. Trimming at V came to 7 bases and at J to 6 bases, leaving 23 bases not matched to a gene. The CDR3, as DNA: TGTGCCAGCAATAGAAGACAGGGCTCGGGAGGCGATGGCGCTGAAGCTTTCTTT. Protein: CASNRRQGSGGDGAEAFF. Full variable domain (rest looked up from reference TRBV2 and TRBJ1-1): EPEVTQTPSHQVTQMGQEVILRCVPISNHLYFYWYRQILGQKVEFLVSFYNNEISEKSEIFDDQFSVERPDGSNFTLKIRSTKLEDSAMYFCASNRRQGSGGDGAEAFFGQGTRLTVV.

The rearrangement links TRBV5-4 to TRBJ2-1, with 7 bases lining up with TRBD1. The CDR3 has 15 residues. The V and J ends lost 2 bases and 2 bases, in that order; junction bases with no gene match: 4. CDR1 is SGHNT and CDR2 is YYREEE in the germline V gene (reference sequence). The CDR3 loop reads CASSLRTGTYNEQFF. CDR3 nucleotide sequence: TGTGCCAGCAGCTTACGGACAGGTACCTACAATGAGCAGTTCTTC.

V usage is TRBV27 and J usage is TRBJ1-2; D is perhaps TRBD1 (5 bases). The CDR3 sequence is 13 residues long. The V and J ends lost 6 bases and 3 bases respectively, with 11 bases between them. Per germline, CDR1 MNHEY and CDR2 SMNVEV (reference sequence). The DNA of the CDR3 is TGTGCCAGCAGCTCACGGGGGGACTATGGCTACACCTTC. Protein product: CASSSRGDYGYTF.

In DNA form, the CDR3 reads TGTGCCAGCAGCCGACAAACAGGGGCTGGAAACACCATATATTTT. As protein: CASSRQTGAGNTIYF. The chain employs TRBV7-6 and TRBJ1-3; 7 nucleotides line up with TRBD1. V dropped 5 bases and J dropped 2; count of bases not matched to a gene: 6. The CDR3 is made up of 15 amino acids. The germline V gene encodes CDR1 SGHVS and CDR2 FNYEAQ.

The chain has TRBV4-3 and TRBJ1-1, with D uncertain. Germline V gives CDR1 LGHNA, CDR2 YSLEER. Trimming removed 4 bases at V and 3 bases at J, with 9 bases between. This CDR3 region has 13 residues. The CDR3 region has the DNA TGCGCCAGCAGCCGTGCGGTGGACACTGAAGCTTTCTTT. Residues: CASSRAVDTEAFF.